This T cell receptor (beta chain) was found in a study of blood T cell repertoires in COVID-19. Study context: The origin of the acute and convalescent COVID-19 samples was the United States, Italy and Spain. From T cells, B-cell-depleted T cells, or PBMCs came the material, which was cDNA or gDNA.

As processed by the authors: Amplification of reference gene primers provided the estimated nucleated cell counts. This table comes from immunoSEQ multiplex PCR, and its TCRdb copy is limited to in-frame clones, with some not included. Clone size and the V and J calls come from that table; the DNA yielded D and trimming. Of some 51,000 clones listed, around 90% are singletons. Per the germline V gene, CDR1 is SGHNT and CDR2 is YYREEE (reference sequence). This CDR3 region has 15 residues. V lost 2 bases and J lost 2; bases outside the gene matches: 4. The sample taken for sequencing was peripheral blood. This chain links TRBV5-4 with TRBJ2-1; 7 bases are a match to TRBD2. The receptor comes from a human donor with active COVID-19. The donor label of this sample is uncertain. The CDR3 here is CASSFGGVPYNEQFF. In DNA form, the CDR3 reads TGTGCCAGCAGCTTTGGGGGGGTTCCCTACAATGAGCAGTTCTTC. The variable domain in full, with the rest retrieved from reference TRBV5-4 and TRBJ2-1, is ETGVTQSPTHLIKTRGQQVTLRCSSQSGHNTVSWYQQALGQGPQFIFQYYREEENGRGNFPPRFSGLQFPNYSSELNVNALELDDSALYLCASSFGGVPYNEQFFGPGTRLTVL.